This TCR beta chain was identified in a study of cytomegalovirus exposure and HLA in healthy donors. Findings of the study overall: HLA-A and HLA-B allele assignments for most subjects were reportedly predicted accurately using TCR beta sequences.

This clone was observed once. Antigen unknown. Germline trimming cut 4 bases from V and 1 base from J; bases unmatched to any gene: 3. The length of the CDR3 is 16 residues. CDR1 SGHTA and CDR2 FQGNSA come from the germline V gene. Primers: 60 Vbeta forward and 13 Jbeta reverse. Assay used: immunoSEQ multiplex PCR; TCRdb lists only in-frame clones, some missing. The data hold around 150,000 clones, with 80% observed a single time. This receptor was obtained from a man in his thirties or forties in good health. V and J are TRBV7-2 and TRBJ1-5, with 11 bases identical to TRBD1. Source material: PBMCs. CDR3 protein: CASSWTGGPSNQPQHF. CDR3 nucleotides: TGTGCCAGCAGCTGGACAGGGGGCCCGAGCAATCAGCCCCAGCATTTT. Full variable domain (missing parts from reference TRBV7-2 and TRBJ1-5): GAGVSQSPSNKVTEKGKDVELRCDPISGHTALYWYRQSLGQGLEFLIYFQGNSAPDKSGLPSDRFSAERTGGSVSTLTIQRTQQEDSAVYLCASSWTGGPSNQPQHFGDGTRLSIL.